Listed here are 30 T cell receptor beta chains from one sample, sequenced in a study of blood T cell repertoires in COVID-19. The protocol was immunoSEQ multiplex PCR, while the TCRdb copy is restricted to in-frame clones and leaves out a portion. This table holds around 210,000 clones, approximately 84% found once. Sequencing used peripheral blood. Receptors were obtained from an elderly woman with COVID-19, enrolled during active disease.

To note about this clone: One end of the junction varies from germline; a read error may be responsible. The chain is built from TRBV12-3 or TRBV12-4 and TRBJ2-1; TRBD2 matches 7 bases. The CDR3 loop spans 13 amino acids. The CDR3 sequence is CASSLASGHEQFF. DNA of the CDR3: TGTGCCAGCAGTCTAGCTAGCGGCCATGAGCAGTTCTTC.

This sequence joins TRBV7-3 and TRBJ2-1, with D perhaps matching TRBD2 (6 bases). Trimming removed 1 base at V and 4 bases at J, with 11 bases between. The germline V gene encodes CDR1 SGHTA and CDR2 FQGTGA. CDR3 length: 15 residues. In nucleotides, the CDR3 is TGTGCCAGCAGCTTAAGCTTGGGGGGTTACAATGAGCAGTTCTTC. This translates into CASSLSLGGYNEQFF.

This sequence joins TRBV2 and TRBJ2-4, with 7 bases that match TRBD1. CDR3 length: 13 residues. V was pared by 7 bases and J by 13 bases, with 13 bases of the junction left unmatched. CDR1 and CDR2 from the germline V gene are SNHLY and FYNNEI. The CDR3 loop is CASTYSSQDRQYF. The CDR3 DNA reads as TGTGCCAGCACCTACTCCAGTCAGGACAGGCAGTACTTC.

The genes are TRBV6-5 and TRBJ2-7, with 8 bases matching TRBD1. The length of the CDR3 is 14 residues. The ends lost 5 bases at V and 0 bases at J; junction bases unmatched: 3. Germline V gene sequence: CDR1 MNHEY, CDR2 SVGAGI. CDR3 in DNA: TGTGCCAGCAGTCGACAGGGGCGCTCCTACGAGCAGTACTTC. Encoded protein: CASSRQGRSYEQYF.

This clone was observed a single time. The chain recombines TRBV9 with TRBJ2-2, with 7 bases aligning to TRBD1. CDR1 is SGDLS, CDR2 YYNGEE, per germline. Trimming took 4 bases from V and 2 from J; bases not matched to a gene: 14. The CDR3 is made up of 18 amino acids. DNA for the CDR3: TGTGCCAGCAGCACACCCTTGGAGAGGGACAGAAACACCGGGGAGCTGTTTTTT. This translates into CASSTPLERDRNTGELFF.

This clone was picked up one time. The chain has TRBV28 and TRBJ2-7; the match to TRBD1 covers 10 bases. Per the germline V gene, CDR1 is MDHEN and CDR2 is SYDVKM. Losses at the gene ends were 0 bases for V and 7 bases for J; bases not matched to a gene: 6. CDR3 length equals 15 residues. The CDR3 loop reads CASSLWTGGRGEQYF. CDR3 nucleotides: TGTGCCAGCAGTTTATGGACAGGGGGCCGCGGGGAGCAGTACTTC. Complete variable domain (other parts from reference TRBV28 and TRBJ2-7): DVKVTQSSRYLVKRTGEKVFLECVQDMDHENMFWYRQDPGLGLRLIYFSYDVKMKEKGDIPEGYSVSREKKERFSLILESASTNQTSMYLCASSLWTGGRGEQYFGPGTRLTVT.

This clone was seen a few times. V usage is TRBV12-5 and J usage is TRBJ2-5; 8 bases align to TRBD1. This CDR3 comprises 14 residues. V shed 8 bases, J shed 4 bases, and the junction held 9 bases outside the gene matches. The V gene's germline CDR1 is LGHNT and CDR2 FRNRAP. Here the CDR3 reads CASSWGTGTETQYF. CDR3 bases: TGTGCTAGTAGTTGGGGGACAGGTACAGAGACCCAGTACTTC.

The J gene is TRBJ1-1, the V gene TRBV10-1, with unresolved D. There are 13 residues in the CDR3. Germline values: CDR1 WNHNN, CDR2 SYGVQD (reference sequence). V lost 6 bases and J lost 3, with 11 bases in between. CDR3 coding DNA: TGCGCCAGCAGCCCCACTACGGACACTGAAGCTTTCTTT. Residues: CASSPTTDTEAFF.

This chain uses TRBV6-5 with TRBJ2-3, with 13 bases aligning to TRBD2. The CDR3 runs to 15 residues. CDR1 and CDR2 from the germline V gene are MNHEY and SVGAGI. Trimming cost V 5 bases and J 4 bases; bases outside gene matches: 3. CDR3 residues: CASSLGLAGADTQYF. CDR3 sequence (DNA): TGTGCCAGCAGTCTAGGACTAGCGGGAGCAGATACGCAGTATTTT.

The V gene is TRBV27, the J gene TRBJ1-5; the match to TRBD1 covers 11 bases. The CDR3 is 14 amino acids. Germline CDR1 MNHEY, CDR2 SMNVEV (reference sequence). J was trimmed by 11 bases and V by 6 bases; bases with no gene match: 9. The CDR3 sequence is CASSAGTGGEAQHF. CDR3 DNA sequence: TGTGCCAGCAGCGCCGGGACAGGGGGAGAAGCCCAGCATTTT.

To note about this clone: One end of the junction varies from germline; a read error may be responsible. The rearrangement uses TRBV7-9 and TRBJ2-6, with unresolved D. Germline-derived CDR1 and CDR2 are SEHNR and FQNEAQ (reference sequence). The CDR3 length is 13 residues. The CDR3 nucleotides read TGTGCCAGCAGCCAGTCTGAGGCCAACGTCCTGACTTTC. Protein: CASSQSEANVLTF.

The chain employs TRBV19 and TRBJ2-3, with 12 bases aligning to TRBD1. CDR3 length equals 15 residues. The germline gives CDR1 LNHDA, CDR2 SQIVND (reference sequence). V gave up 4 bases and J gave up 6 bases; unmatched junction bases: 5. CDR3 in amino acids: CASSRGTGGSDTQYF. The DNA of the CDR3 is TGTGCCAGTAGTAGGGGGACAGGGGGCTCTGATACGCAGTATTTT.

This chain connects TRBV6-1 to TRBJ2-1; 13 bases agree with TRBD2. J was trimmed by 6 bases and V by 4 bases; bases with no gene match: 6. Germline V gives CDR1 MNHNS, CDR2 SASEGT. The CDR3 length is 16 residues. The CDR3 region has the DNA TGTGCCAGCAGTGTCAGACTAGCGGGAGGCGGCAATGAGCAGTTCTTC. Translated, it gives CASSVRLAGGGNEQFF.

The chain couples TRBV5-1 to TRBJ2-2; a weak D match, TRBD1 (7 bases). The CDR3 contains 14 residues. CDR1 is SGHRS, CDR2 YFSETQ, per germline. The V gene lost 5 bases and the J gene lost 5 bases, with 13 bases spanning the gap. The CDR3 DNA sequence: TGCGCCAGCAGGGCGGGACAGTCAACCGGGGAGCTGTTTTTT. It yields the protein CASRAGQSTGELFF.

The chain couples TRBV5-6 to TRBJ1-2; no firm D call. Trimming took 1 base from V and 4 from J, leaving 11 bases between them. From germline, CDR1 is SGHDT and CDR2 YYEEEE. This CDR3 is 14 amino acids long. The chain's CDR3 is CASSLISGTYGYTF. CDR3 DNA sequence: TGTGCCAGCAGCTTGATCTCGGGAACCTATGGCTACACCTTC.

This chain's CDR3 is CSVVQAYEQYF. CDR3 bases: TGCAGCGTTGTACAGGCCTACGAGCAGTACTTC. This chain connects TRBV29-1 to TRBJ2-7; D might be TRBD1 (5 bases). Trimming left V 4 bases short and J 2 bases short, with 6 bases between. The length of the CDR3 is 11 residues. In germline, CDR1 is SQVTM, CDR2 ANQGSEA.

This chain links TRBV5-4 with TRBJ1-1, with no clear D. The CDR3 is 12 amino acids. Trimming shortened V by 4 bases and J by 2 bases, and 6 bases separated the two germline ends. Germline CDR1 SGHNT, CDR2 YYREEE (reference sequence). The DNA for the CDR3 is TGTGCCAGCAGCGCTATAAACACTGAAGCTTTCTTT. It encodes CASSAINTEAFF.

The V call is TRBV6-2 or TRBV6-3, the J call TRBJ1-5, with unresolved D. The CDR3 sequence is 12 residues long. V gave up 5 bases and J gave up 6 bases, with 8 bases separating them. Germline V gives CDR1 MNHEY, CDR2 SVGEGT. CDR3 sequence reads: CASSLRGQPQHF. CDR3 in DNA: TGTGCCAGCAGTCTGCGCGGTCAGCCCCAGCATTTT.

This chain links TRBV14 with TRBJ2-5; 11 nucleotides line up with TRBD2. Germline values: CDR1 SGHDN, CDR2 FVKESK. Trimming at V came to 4 bases and at J to 1 base, leaving 8 bases not matched to a gene. There are 17 residues in the CDR3. Here the CDR3 reads CASSLLGLAGGQETQYF. CDR3 sequence (DNA): TGTGCCAGCAGCCTGTTGGGTCTAGCGGGGGGCCAAGAGACCCAGTACTTC.

V usage is TRBV12-3 or TRBV12-4 and J usage is TRBJ2-7; 9 nucleotides align to TRBD1. V dropped 4 bases and J dropped 5; count of bases not matched to a gene: 3. CDR3 length equals 13 residues. This CDR3 is CASSSWDRDEQYF. The CDR3 DNA reads TGTGCCAGCAGTTCCTGGGACAGGGACGAGCAGTACTTC.

J is TRBJ1-3 and V is TRBV6-1; TRBD1 aligns across 9 bases. Trimming at V came to 3 bases and at J to 3 bases, leaving 3 bases not matched to a gene. Per germline, CDR1 MNHNS and CDR2 SASEGT. CDR3 length: 15 amino acids. In DNA form, the CDR3 reads TGTGCCAGCAGTGAGGGACAGGGTGGTGGAAACACCATATATTTT. Amino acids: CASSEGQGGGNTIYF.

This sequence joins TRBV28 and TRBJ1-4, with D possibly being TRBD1 (5 bases). Germline V CDR1 and CDR2: MDHEN, SYDVKM. The CDR3 extends over 14 amino acids. Trimming cost V 5 bases and J 7 bases, with 14 bases left between them. The CDR3 protein is CASSTTGGAEKLFF. CDR3 DNA: TGTGCCAGCAGTACAACCGGTGGGGCTGAAAAACTGTTTTTT.

Here the CDR3 DNA reads TGTGCCAGCAGTCCGACTAGTCGGGAGGATACGCAGTATTTT. This gives the protein CASSPTSREDTQYF. This chain links TRBV6-2 or TRBV6-3 with TRBJ2-3, with a weak D call TRBD2 (6 bases). V lost 5 bases, J lost 6 bases, and 15 bases lay in between. The CDR3 loop spans 14 amino acids. CDR1 MNHEY and CDR2 SVGEGT come from the germline V gene.

CDR3 DNA: TGTGCCAGCAGCCCATCTGCCAGGGCTGGGGATTCACCCCTCCACTTT. It codes for CASSPSARAGDSPLHF. V gene TRBV3-1 (or the pseudogene TRBV3-2) combines with J gene TRBJ1-6; D may be TRBD1 (5 bases). The CDR3 runs 16 residues. Trimming stripped 4 bases from V and 8 bases from J, with 18 bases between. The germline gives CDR1 LGHDT, CDR2 YNNKEL (reference sequence).

V and J are TRBV7-3 and TRBJ2-5; D is possibly TRBD1 (7 bases). The germline V and J ends were trimmed by 7 bases and 5 bases, with 17 bases remaining between them. Germline CDR1 reads SGHTA; CDR2 reads FQGTGA. The CDR3 contains 14 residues. For the CDR3, the DNA is TGTGCCAGCAACGAAGGAGGGGGCTCGGAGACCCAGTACTTC. Translation gives CASNEGGGSETQYF.

V is TRBV5-1 and J is TRBJ1-1, with no clear D. The CDR3 runs 13 residues. The germline V gene has CDR1 SGHRS and CDR2 YFSETQ. With 3 bases removed from V and 3 bases from J, the gap between germline ends came to 9 bases. CDR3 nucleotide sequence: TGCGCCAGCAGCTCCGGTCGGGACACTGAAGCTTTCTTT. It yields the protein CASSSGRDTEAFF.

V usage is TRBV5-4 and J usage is TRBJ2-2; tentatively, D is TRBD2 (6 bases). The CDR3 consists of 16 residues. V lost 0 bases and J lost 2, with 11 bases in between. Germline V gene lookup returns CDR1 SGHNT and CDR2 YYREEE (reference sequence). CDR3 coding DNA: TGTGCCAGCAGCTTGGGCGGGAACATAAACACCGGGGAGCTGTTTTTT. Protein sequence: CASSLGGNINTGELFF.

The chain couples TRBV6-5 to TRBJ1-2; TRBD1 matches at 7 bases. V was pared by 8 bases and J by 0 bases, with 3 bases of the junction left unmatched. The CDR3 runs 13 residues. Germline values: CDR1 MNHEY, CDR2 SVGAGI. The CDR3 spells CASRTGPNYGYTF. As DNA, the CDR3 is TGTGCCAGCCGGACAGGCCCTAACTATGGCTACACCTTC.

The sample holds one count of this clone. The V and J genes are TRBV7-9 and TRBJ2-3; D is unresolved. The CDR3 is 17 amino acids. The V gene's germline CDR1 is SEHNR and CDR2 FQNEAQ (reference sequence). With 5 bases removed from V and 4 bases from J, the gap between germline ends came to 22 bases. As DNA, the CDR3 is TGTGCCAGCAGCCCCCGCGGCAAGACGTCCGTTTCAGATACGCAGTATTTT. Translated, it gives CASSPRGKTSVSDTQYF.

The chain employs TRBV5-1 and TRBJ2-2, with 9 bases lining up with TRBD2. J was trimmed by 4 bases and V by 2 bases; bases with no gene match: 3. Looked up from germline, CDR1 is SGHRS and CDR2 is YFSETQ. The CDR3 spans 15 residues. CDR3 coding DNA: TGCGCCAGCAGCTTTAGCGGGGGATCCACCGGGGAGCTGTTTTTT. Amino acid sequence: CASSFSGGSTGELFF.